These T cell receptor beta chains were read from a single sample in a study of response to subunit inactivated influenza vaccine. TCRdb reprocessed the RT-PCR reads via MiXCR and lists one record per CDR3 protein. The sample lists about 780,000 distinct CDR3 sequences; under 20% were seen once. The sequencing used PBMCs from blood, collected about 5 days after vaccination. The receptor set was obtained from a man aged 45-65 years who received an inactivated influenza vaccine. CDR3s include the opening cysteine and the closing phenylalanine or tryptophan. The D gene is left open where the match is weak. Size is stated for part of the rows, as once, few or many counts, or as a class when the clone is expanded.

j_call v_call d_call clone_size cdr3_aa cdr3_nt
TRBJ1-5 TRBV7-8 TRBD1 few CASSGQGWNHQPQHF TGTGCCAGCAGCGGACAGGGATGGAACCATCAGCCCCAGCATTTT
TRBJ2-7 TRBV20-1 . many CSARDGFDEQYF TGCAGTGCTAGAGATGGGTTCGACGAGCAGTACTTC
TRBJ2-2 TRBV6-2/TRBV6-3 TRBD2 . CASVISSGYTGELFF TGTGCCAGCGTAATATCTAGCGGTTACACCGGGGAGCTGTTTTTT
TRBJ2-1 TRBV7-2 TRBD2 few CASVRERGYNEQFF TGTGCCAGCGTAAGGGAGCGGGGTTACAATGAGCAGTTCTTC
TRBJ2-2 TRBV6-4 . . CASSDEGNTGELFF TGTGCCAGCAGTGACGAAGGGAACACCGGGGAGCTGTTTTTT
TRBJ1-4 TRBV4-3 TRBD1 . CASSQDGTGNNEKLFF TGCGCCAGCAGCCAAGATGGGACAGGGAATAATGAAAAACTGTTTTTT
TRBJ1-3 TRBV20-1 . . CSADMGSGNTIYF TGCAGTGCAGACATGGGGTCAGGAAACACCATATATTTT
TRBJ2-2 TRBV12-3/TRBV12-4 . . CASSWGAGELFF TGTGCCAGCAGCTGGGGGGCCGGGGAGCTGTTTTTT
TRBJ2-7 TRBV3-1 TRBD2 few CASSRTPYSGSSYEQYF TGTGCCAGCAGCCGAACACCTTATAGCGGGAGCTCCTACGAGCAGTACTTC
TRBJ2-7 TRBV29-1 . . CSLRWGRYF TGCAGCCTTAGATGGGGAAGGTACTTC
TRBJ2-3 TRBV29-1 TRBD2 few CSVEDRTSASTDTQYF TGCAGCGTTGAAGACAGGACTAGCGCTAGCACAGATACGCAGTATTTT
TRBJ2-3 TRBV7-9 . . CASSLGVQGNSTDTQYF TGTGCCAGCAGCTTAGGAGTCCAAGGCAATAGCACAGATACGCAGTATTTT
TRBJ2-3 TRBV28 . . CASRTAAPTDTQYF TGTGCCAGCAGGACGGCAGCCCCGACAGATACGCAGTATTTT
TRBJ2-3 TRBV20-1 TRBD2 . CSASSLADTDTQYF TGCAGTGCTAGTAGCCTAGCGGACACAGATACGCAGTATTTT
TRBJ2-5 TRBV24-1 . many CATSDPGQGEETQYF TGTGCCACCAGTGACCCCGGACAAGGGGAAGAGACCCAGTACTTC
TRBJ1-1 TRBV20-1 TRBD1 many CSATGTATEAFF TGCAGTGCCACCGGGACAGCTACTGAAGCTTTCTTT
TRBJ2-1 TRBV4-2 TRBD2 . CASSQDRGVNEQFF TGTGCCAGCAGCCAAGATCGGGGGGTCAATGAGCAGTTCTTC
TRBJ2-1 TRBV6-1 TRBD2 . CASRLAGGGHNEQFF TGTGCCAGCAGGCTAGCGGGGGGGGGTCACAATGAGCAGTTCTTC
TRBJ2-2 TRBV15 . . CATSRRSGDGGELFF TGTGCCACCAGCAGGAGGTCCGGGGATGGCGGGGAGCTGTTTTTT
TRBJ2-7 TRBV7-2 . . CASSLAVSGVTYEQYF TGTGCCAGCAGCTTAGCTGTGTCGGGCGTAACCTACGAGCAGTACTTC
TRBJ2-7 TRBV5-1 . . CASSSLPIYEQYF TGCGCCAGCAGCTCCTTGCCAATCTACGAGCAGTACTTC
TRBJ2-2 TRBV4-2 . few CASSPYKSINTGELFF TGTGCCAGCAGCCCCTATAAGTCGATAAACACCGGGGAGCTGTTTTTT
TRBJ2-3 TRBV20-1 TRBD1 few CSATFPGQLDTDTQYF TGCAGTGCTACTTTCCCGGGACAGCTAGACACAGATACGCAGTATTTT
TRBJ2-7 TRBV6-5 TRBD2 . CASSYSGRAGNYEQYF TGTGCCAGCAGTTACTCGGGGCGAGCGGGGAACTACGAGCAGTACTTC
TRBJ1-1 TRBV6-6 TRBD1 . CASRVDRGPLAFF TGTGCCAGCAGAGTAGACAGGGGGCCTCTAGCTTTCTTT
TRBJ2-5 TRBV6-2/TRBV6-3 TRBD2 . CASSRGLAGGFQETQYF TGTGCCAGCAGCAGGGGACTAGCGGGGGGATTCCAAGAGACCCAGTACTTC
TRBJ2-1 TRBV20-1 . . CSARPLASSHSSYNEQFF TGCAGTGCTAGGCCCCTAGCGTCTTCACATAGCTCCTACAATGAGCAGTTCTTC
TRBJ2-3 TRBV10-1 TRBD1 few CASSEVAGGTDTQYF TGCGCCAGCAGTGAGGTGGCAGGGGGAACAGATACGCAGTATTTT
TRBJ2-4 TRBV20-1 . few CSARSLAKNIQYF TGCAGTGCTAGGTCGCTAGCCAAAAACATTCAGTACTTC
TRBJ2-7 TRBV10-3 . . CAIATHSYEQYF TGTGCCATCGCGACACACTCCTACGAGCAGTACTTC
TRBJ2-1 TRBV4-1 . . CASSQEENEQFF TGCGCCAGCAGCCAAGAGGAAAATGAGCAGTTCTTC
TRBJ1-5 TRBV6-1 . few CASSEMGREQPQHF TGTGCCAGCAGTGAAATGGGGCGGGAACAGCCCCAGCATTTT
TRBJ2-3 TRBV4-1 . . CASSTTDLGADTQYF TGCGCCAGCAGCACAACCGACCTAGGCGCAGATACGCAGTATTTT
TRBJ2-1 TRBV6-6 TRBD2 many CASGDRGNEQFF TGTGCGAGCGGGGACCGTGGCAATGAGCAGTTCTTC
TRBJ2-5 TRBV20-1 . . CSALGRRQETQYF TGCAGTGCGCTAGGACGGAGACAAGAGACCCAGTACTTC
TRBJ2-7 TRBV20-1 TRBD1 . CSARAMDRAYEQYF TGCAGTGCTAGAGCCATGGACAGGGCTTACGAGCAGTACTTC
TRBJ2-5 TRBV20-1 . many CSADRGDQETQYF TGCAGTGCGGATCGGGGTGACCAAGAGACCCAGTACTTC
TRBJ2-7 TRBV5-1 . . CASSADYEQYF TGCGCCAGCAGCGCGGATTACGAGCAGTACTTC
TRBJ2-7 TRBV11-2 . . CASSEGLHYEQYF TGTGCCAGCAGCGAAGGACTGCACTACGAGCAGTACTTC
TRBJ2-1 TRBV5-1 TRBD2 few CASSGGLAGNNEQFF TGCGCCAGCAGCGGGGGACTAGCGGGGAACAATGAGCAGTTCTTC
TRBJ2-5 TRBV25-1 . few CASSSMTTLETQYF TGTGCCAGCAGTTCGATGACTACCCTAGAGACCCAGTACTTC
TRBJ2-7 TRBV12-5 . . CASAKGGGSYEQYF TGTGCAAGCGCAAAAGGTGGCGGAAGTTACGAGCAGTACTTC
TRBJ2-7 TRBV6-1 . . CASSRSISSYEQYF TGTGCCAGCAGCCGATCCATAAGCTCCTACGAGCAGTACTTC
TRBJ2-1 TRBV10-3 TRBD2 . CAIKRLAGGDNEQFF TGTGCCATCAAACGACTAGCGGGAGGGGACAATGAGCAGTTCTTC
TRBJ1-4 TRBV18 . . CASSPVFQGGKTNIDEKLFF TGTGCCAGCTCACCGGTATTTCAAGGAGGCAAGACAAACATAGATGAAAAACTGTTTTTT
TRBJ1-2 TRBV12-3/TRBV12-4 TRBD1 . CASSFTPETGPGYTF TGTGCCAGCAGTTTTACCCCCGAGACAGGGCCTGGCTACACCTTC
TRBJ2-1 TRBV7-2 . . CASSGLGGRSYNEQFF TGTGCCAGCAGCGGACTAGGGGGGCGGTCGTACAATGAGCAGTTCTTC
TRBJ2-3 TRBV4-1 . . CASSQGGPDTQYF TGCGCCAGCAGCCAAGGGGGCCCCGATACGCAGTATTTT
TRBJ1-1 TRBV25-1 . few CASSDYGGTEAFF TGTGCCAGCAGTGATTATGGTGGCACTGAAGCTTTCTTT